This T cell receptor (beta chain) derives from a study of blood T cells in healthy people across ages. Every donor provided around 9.3 milliliters of peripheral blood. Alongside a J-beta primer mix, a sample-barcoded 5' primer served in a second PCR lasting roughly 6 to 11 cycles. CDR3-containing paired-end reads numbering at least 2.5 million came from each sample. TCRdb re-called the 5' RACE reads through MiXCR, storing one row per CDR3 protein. The data hold some 1.5 million distinct CDR3 sequences, with 25% to 30% observed a single time. Germline CDR1 reads SGHTA; CDR2 reads FQGNSA. The CDR3 spans 14 residues. V shed 6 bases, J shed 4 bases, and the junction held 8 bases outside the gene matches.

The sequencing sample was made of blood. The rearrangement joins TRBV7-2 to TRBJ2-5, with 7 nucleotides matching TRBD1. This clonotype originated in a woman aged 25 to 39 in good health. This CDR3 reads CASRLQGLPETQYF. CDR3 in DNA: TGTGCCAGCAGATTACAGGGGTTACCAGAGACCCAGTACTTC.